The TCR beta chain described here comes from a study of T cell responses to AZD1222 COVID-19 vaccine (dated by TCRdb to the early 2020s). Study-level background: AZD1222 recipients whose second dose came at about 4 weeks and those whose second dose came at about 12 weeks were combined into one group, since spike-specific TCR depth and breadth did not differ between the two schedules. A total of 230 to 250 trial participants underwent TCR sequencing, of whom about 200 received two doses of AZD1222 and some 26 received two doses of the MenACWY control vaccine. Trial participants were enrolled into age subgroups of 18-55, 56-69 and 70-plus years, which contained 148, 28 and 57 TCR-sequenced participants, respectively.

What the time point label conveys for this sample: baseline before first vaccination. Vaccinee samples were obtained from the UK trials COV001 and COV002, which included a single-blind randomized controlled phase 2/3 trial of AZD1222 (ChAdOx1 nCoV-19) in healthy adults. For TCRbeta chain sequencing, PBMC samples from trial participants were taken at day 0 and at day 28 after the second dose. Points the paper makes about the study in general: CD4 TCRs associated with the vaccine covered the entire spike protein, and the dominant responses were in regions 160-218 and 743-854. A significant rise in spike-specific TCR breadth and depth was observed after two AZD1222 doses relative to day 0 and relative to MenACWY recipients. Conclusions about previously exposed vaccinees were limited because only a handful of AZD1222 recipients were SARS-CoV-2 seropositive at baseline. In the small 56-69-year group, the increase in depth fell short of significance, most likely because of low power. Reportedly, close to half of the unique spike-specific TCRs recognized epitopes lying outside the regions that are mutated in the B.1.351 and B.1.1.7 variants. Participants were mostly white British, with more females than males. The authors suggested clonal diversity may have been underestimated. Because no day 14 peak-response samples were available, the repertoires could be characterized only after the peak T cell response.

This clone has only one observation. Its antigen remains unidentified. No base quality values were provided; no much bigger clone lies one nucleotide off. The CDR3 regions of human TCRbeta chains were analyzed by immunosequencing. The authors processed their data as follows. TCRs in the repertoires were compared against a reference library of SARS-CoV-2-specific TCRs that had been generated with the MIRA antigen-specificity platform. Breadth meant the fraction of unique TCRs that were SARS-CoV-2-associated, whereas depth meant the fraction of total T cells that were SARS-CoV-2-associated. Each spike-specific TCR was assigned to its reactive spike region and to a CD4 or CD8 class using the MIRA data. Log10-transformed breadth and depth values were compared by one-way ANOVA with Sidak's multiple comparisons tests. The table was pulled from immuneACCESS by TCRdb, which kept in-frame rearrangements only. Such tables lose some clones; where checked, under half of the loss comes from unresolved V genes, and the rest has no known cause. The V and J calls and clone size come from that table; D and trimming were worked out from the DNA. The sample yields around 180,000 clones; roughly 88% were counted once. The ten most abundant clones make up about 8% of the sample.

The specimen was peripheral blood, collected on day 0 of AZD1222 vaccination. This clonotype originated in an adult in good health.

CDR3 protein: CASSPNRAGGNYEQYF. The bases read TGTGCCAGCTCTCCCAACCGGGCAGGGGGAAACTACGAGCAGTACTTC. This sequence uses TRBV7-3 and TRBJ2-7, with 7 bases matching TRBD1. The CDR3, cysteine through phenylalanine, is 16 amino acids long. This entry keeps only the CDR3 DNA: 48 bases, framed from base 1. Via the germline V gene, CDR1 is SGHTA and CDR2 FQGTGA. Unmatched junction bases come to 16, with V trimmed by 8 bases and J by 3 bases.